This entry describes one T cell receptor (beta chain). A library of TCRbeta sequences, prepared with unique molecular identifiers, was generated. TCRdb re-called the PCR reads with MiXCR, one entry per CDR3 protein. This table has about 500,000 distinct CDR3 sequences, approximately 30% appearing once. The sample originates from a study of T-cell reconstitution after alpha-beta-depleted transplantation in children. V shed 5 bases and J shed 5 bases, with 16 bases lying between them. This CDR3 is 15 amino acids long. This chain joins TRBV12-3 or TRBV12-4 and TRBJ1-5; tentatively, D is TRBD1 (5 bases). The TCR comes from a human donor who donated a stem cell graft to a child with aplastic anemia. The sample was PBMCs from the stem cell graft donor, taken from the stem cell graft. The CDR3 bases are TGTGCCAGCAGTCCTTTCGGGGCTGGGGATCAGCCCCAGCATTTT. Translation: CASSPFGAGDQPQHF.